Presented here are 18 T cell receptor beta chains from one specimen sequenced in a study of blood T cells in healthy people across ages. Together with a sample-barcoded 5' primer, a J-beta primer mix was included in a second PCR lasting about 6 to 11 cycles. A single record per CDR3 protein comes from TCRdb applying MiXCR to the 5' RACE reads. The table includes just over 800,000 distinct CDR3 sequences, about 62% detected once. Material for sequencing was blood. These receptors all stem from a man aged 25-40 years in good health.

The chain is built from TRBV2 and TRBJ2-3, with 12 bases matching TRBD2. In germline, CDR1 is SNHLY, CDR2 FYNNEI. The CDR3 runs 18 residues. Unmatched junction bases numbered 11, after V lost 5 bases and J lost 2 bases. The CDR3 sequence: CASSTRRLAGAYTDTQYF. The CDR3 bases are TGTGCCAGCAGTACCCGCCGACTAGCGGGGGCCTACACAGATACGCAGTATTTT.

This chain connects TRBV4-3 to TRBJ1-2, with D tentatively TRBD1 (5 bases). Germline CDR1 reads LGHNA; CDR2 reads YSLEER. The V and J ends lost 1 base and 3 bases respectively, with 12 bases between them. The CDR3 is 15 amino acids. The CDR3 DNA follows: TGCGCCAGCAGCCAAGCGACAGCTGTTTACTATGGCTACACCTTC. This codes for CASSQATAVYYGYTF.

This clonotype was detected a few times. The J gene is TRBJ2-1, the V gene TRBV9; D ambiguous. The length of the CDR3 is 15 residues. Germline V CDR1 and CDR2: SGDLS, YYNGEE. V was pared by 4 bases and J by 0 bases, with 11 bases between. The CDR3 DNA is TGTGCCAGCAGCCTACTGAATTCCTCCTACAATGAGCAGTTCTTC. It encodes CASSLLNSSYNEQFF.

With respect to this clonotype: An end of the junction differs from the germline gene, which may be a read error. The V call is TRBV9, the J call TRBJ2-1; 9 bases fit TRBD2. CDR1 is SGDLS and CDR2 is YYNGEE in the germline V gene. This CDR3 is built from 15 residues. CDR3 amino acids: CAGSVGAGGLHEQFF. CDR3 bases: TGTGCCGGCAGCGTAGGGGCGGGGGGGCTTCATGAGCAGTTCTTC.

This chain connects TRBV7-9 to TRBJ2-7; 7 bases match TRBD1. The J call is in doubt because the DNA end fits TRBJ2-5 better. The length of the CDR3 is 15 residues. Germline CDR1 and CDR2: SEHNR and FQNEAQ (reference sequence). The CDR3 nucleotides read TGTGCCAGCAGCCCAGGACAGGTTGCCCAAGAGACCCAGTACTTC. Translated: CASSPGQVAQETQYF.

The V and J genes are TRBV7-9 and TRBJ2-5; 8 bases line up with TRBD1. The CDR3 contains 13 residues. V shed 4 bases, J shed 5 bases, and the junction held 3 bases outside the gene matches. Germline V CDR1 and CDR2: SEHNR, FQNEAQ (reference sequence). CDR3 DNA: TGTGCCAGCAGCTCCAACAGGGGGGAGACCCAGTACTTC. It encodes CASSSNRGETQYF. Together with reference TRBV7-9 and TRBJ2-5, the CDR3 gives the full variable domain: DTGVSQNPRHKITKRGQNVTFRCDPISEHNRLYWYRQTLGQGPEFLTYFQNEAQLEKSRLLSDRFSAERPKGSFSTLEIQRTEQGDSAMYLCASSSNRGETQYFGPGTRLLVL.

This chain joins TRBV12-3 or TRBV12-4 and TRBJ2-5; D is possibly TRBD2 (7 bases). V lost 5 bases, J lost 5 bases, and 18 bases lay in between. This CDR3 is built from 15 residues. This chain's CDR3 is CASSRNRAGGETQYF. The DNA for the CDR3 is TGTGCCAGCAGTCGTAACAGGGCCGGGGGGGAGACCCAGTACTTC.

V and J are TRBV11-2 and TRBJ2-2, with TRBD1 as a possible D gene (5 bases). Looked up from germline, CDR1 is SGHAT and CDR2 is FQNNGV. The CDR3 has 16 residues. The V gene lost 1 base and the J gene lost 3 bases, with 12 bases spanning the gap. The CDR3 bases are TGTGCCAGCAGCTTAGTAGCTGGGGCTCACACCGGGGAGCTGTTTTTT. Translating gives CASSLVAGAHTGELFF.

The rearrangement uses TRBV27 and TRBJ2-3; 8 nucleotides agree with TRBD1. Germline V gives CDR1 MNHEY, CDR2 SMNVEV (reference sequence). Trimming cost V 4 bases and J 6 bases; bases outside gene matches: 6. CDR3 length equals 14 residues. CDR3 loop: CASSSDRERDTQYF. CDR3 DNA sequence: TGTGCCAGCAGTTCGGACAGGGAAAGGGATACGCAGTATTTT.

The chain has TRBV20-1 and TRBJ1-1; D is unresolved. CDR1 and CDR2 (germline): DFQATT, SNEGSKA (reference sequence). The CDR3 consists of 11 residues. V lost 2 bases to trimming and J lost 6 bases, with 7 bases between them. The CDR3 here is CSARFVAEAFF. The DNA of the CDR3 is TGCAGTGCTAGATTCGTCGCTGAAGCTTTCTTT.

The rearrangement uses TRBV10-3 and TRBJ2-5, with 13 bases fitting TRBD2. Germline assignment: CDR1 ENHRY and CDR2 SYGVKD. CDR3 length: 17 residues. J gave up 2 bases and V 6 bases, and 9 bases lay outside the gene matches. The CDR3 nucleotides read TGTGCCATCAGCCCACGGACTAGCGGGGGCACACAAGAGACCCAGTACTTC. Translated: CAISPRTSGGTQETQYF.

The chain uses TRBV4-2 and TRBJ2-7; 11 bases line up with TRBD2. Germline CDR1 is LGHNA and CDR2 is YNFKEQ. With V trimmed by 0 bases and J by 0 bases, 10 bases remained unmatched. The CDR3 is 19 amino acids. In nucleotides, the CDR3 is TGTGCCAGCAGCCAAGATCGAGGGCTAGCGGGGGGCTACTCCTACGAGCAGTACTTC. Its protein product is CASSQDRGLAGGYSYEQYF.

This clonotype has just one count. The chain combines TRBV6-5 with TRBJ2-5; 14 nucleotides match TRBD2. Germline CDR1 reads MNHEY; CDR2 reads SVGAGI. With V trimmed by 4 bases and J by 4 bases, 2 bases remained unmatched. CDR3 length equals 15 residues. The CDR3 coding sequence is TGTGCCAGCAGTTGGGGACTAGCGGGGGCAGAGACCCAGTACTTC. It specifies CASSWGLAGAETQYF.

The CDR3 nucleotides are TGTGCCAGCAGCCAGACTAGCGGGGGTCTTAATGAGCAGTTCTTC. As protein: CASSQTSGGLNEQFF. V usage is TRBV7-9 and J usage is TRBJ2-1, with 12 nucleotides matching TRBD2. After removal of 5 bases from V and 7 bases from J, the junction contained 6 bases not matched to a gene. The CDR3 extends over 15 amino acids. Germline CDR1 SEHNR, CDR2 FQNEAQ (reference sequence).

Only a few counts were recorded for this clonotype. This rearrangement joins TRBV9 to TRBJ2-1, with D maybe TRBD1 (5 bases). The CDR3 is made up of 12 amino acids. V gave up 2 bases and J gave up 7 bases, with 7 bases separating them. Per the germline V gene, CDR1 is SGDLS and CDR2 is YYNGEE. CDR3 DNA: TGTGCCAGCAGCGTCTCAGGGAATGAGCAGTTCTTC. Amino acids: CASSVSGNEQFF.

The chain's CDR3 is CASSLDGAASSYNEQFF. The CDR3, as DNA: TGCGCCAGCAGCTTGGACGGAGCGGCAAGCTCCTACAATGAGCAGTTCTTC. This rearrangement joins TRBV5-1 to TRBJ2-1; weak D call: TRBD2 (5 bases). Trimming shortened V by 0 bases and J by 0 bases, and 13 bases separated the two germline ends. Germline loops: CDR1 SGHRS, CDR2 YFSETQ. This CDR3 is built from 17 residues.

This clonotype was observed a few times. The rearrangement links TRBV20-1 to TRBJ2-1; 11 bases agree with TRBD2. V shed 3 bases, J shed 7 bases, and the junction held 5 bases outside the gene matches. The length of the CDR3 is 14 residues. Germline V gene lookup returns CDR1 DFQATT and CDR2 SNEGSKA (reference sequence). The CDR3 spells CSASSGGALNEQFF. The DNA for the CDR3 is TGCAGTGCTAGTAGCGGGGGGGCTTTAAATGAGCAGTTCTTC.

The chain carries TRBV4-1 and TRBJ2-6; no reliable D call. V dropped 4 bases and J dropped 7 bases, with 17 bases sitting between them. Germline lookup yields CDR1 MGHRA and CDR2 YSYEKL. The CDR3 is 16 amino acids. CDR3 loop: CASSRGRTASANVLTF. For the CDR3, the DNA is TGCGCCAGCAGCCGGGGAAGGACGGCTAGTGCCAACGTCCTGACTTTC.